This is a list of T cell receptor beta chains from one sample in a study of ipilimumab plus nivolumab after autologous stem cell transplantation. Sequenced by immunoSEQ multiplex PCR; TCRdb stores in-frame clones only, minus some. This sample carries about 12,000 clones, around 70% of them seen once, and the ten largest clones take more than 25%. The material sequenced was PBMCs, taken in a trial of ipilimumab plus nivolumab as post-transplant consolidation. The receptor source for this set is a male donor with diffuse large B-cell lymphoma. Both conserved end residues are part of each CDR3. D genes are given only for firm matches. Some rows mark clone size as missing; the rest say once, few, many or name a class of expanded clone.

CASTLGQGRNQPQHF	TGTGCCAGCACCCTAGGACAGGGCCGTAATCAGCCCCAGCATTTT	-	TRBD1	TRBV6-1	TRBJ1-5
CASSELAGTDTQYF	TGTGCCAGCAGTGAACTAGCGGGGACAGATACGCAGTATTTT	few	TRBD2	TRBV2	TRBJ2-3
CASTWSGTAFNQPQHF	TGTGCCAGTACGTGGTCCGGGACAGCCTTCAATCAGCCCCAGCATTTT	once	TRBD1	TRBV19	TRBJ1-5
CASSYSSRGQAEAFF	TGTGCCAGCAGTTACTCGTCCCGGGGCCAGGCTGAAGCTTTCTTT	few	-	TRBV6-5	TRBJ1-1
CASSGYGANVLTF	TGTGCCAGTTCAGGGTACGGGGCCAACGTCCTGACTTTC	-	-	TRBV25-1	TRBJ2-6
CASSERLAGGEETQYF	TGTGCCAGCAGTGAAAGACTAGCGGGAGGCGAAGAGACCCAGTACTTC	-	TRBD2	TRBV6-1	TRBJ2-5
CASSSRGRGEAFF	TGTGCCAGCAGCTCCAGGGGGCGAGGTGAAGCTTTCTTT	once	TRBD1	TRBV11-3	TRBJ1-1
CASSLSDGRSQETQYF	TGCGCCAGCAGCTTGTCAGACGGGAGAAGTCAAGAGACCCAGTACTTC	few	-	TRBV5-1	TRBJ2-5
CASQGLAGVGTDTQYF	TGCGCCAGCCAGGGACTAGCGGGAGTTGGCACAGATACGCAGTATTTT	once	TRBD2	TRBV10-2	TRBJ2-3
CASSQVSGTKDEKLFF	TGCGCCAGCAGCCAAGTATCCGGGACCAAGGATGAAAAACTGTTTTTT	-	-	TRBV4-1	TRBJ1-4
CASSHKGVFYEQYF	TGTGCCAGCAGTCATAAGGGGGTTTTCTACGAGCAGTACTTC	-	-	TRBV27	TRBJ2-7
CASSKGQGAIYGYTF	TGTGCCAGCAGCAAGGGGCAGGGGGCAATCTATGGCTACACCTTC	-	TRBD1	TRBV27	TRBJ1-2
CASSDSPGDTQYF	TGTGCCAGCAGCGACAGTCCCGGGGATACGCAGTATTTT	-	-	TRBV11-3	TRBJ2-3
CASRENLSGNTIYF	TGCGCCAGCAGGGAAAATCTCTCTGGAAACACCATATATTTT	-	-	TRBV10-1	TRBJ1-3
CASSPPDSGGYTF	TGTGCCAGCAGCCCACCGGACAGTGGGGGCTACACCTTC	few	-	TRBV7-2	TRBJ1-2
CATGRGSGELFF	TGTGCCACCGGCAGGGGGTCCGGGGAGCTGTTTTTT	-	TRBD1	TRBV15	TRBJ2-2
CASSPPGAHYGYTF	TGTGCCAGCAGCCCCCCGGGGGCGCACTATGGCTACACCTTC	-	-	TRBV7-8	TRBJ1-2
CASSLGGGGYTF	TGTGCCAGCAGTTTAGGGGGAGGAGGCTACACCTTC	-	-	TRBV28	TRBJ1-2
CASSPWTSGREQYF	TGTGCCAGCAGCCCCTGGACTAGCGGGAGGGAGCAGTACTTC	-	TRBD2	TRBV7-6	TRBJ2-7
CASAGNTEAFF	TGTGCCAGCGCGGGGAACACTGAAGCTTTCTTT	-	-	TRBV6-5	TRBJ1-1
CASSLIGQNTEAFF	TGTGCCAGCAGCTTGATCGGACAGAACACTGAAGCTTTCTTT	-	-	TRBV7-2	TRBJ1-1
CASSLDRLVPTDTQYF	TGTGCCAGCAGCTTGGATCGACTCGTCCCCACAGATACGCAGTATTTT	-	-	TRBV5-6	TRBJ2-3
CSVDLTGTGNEQFF	TGCAGCGTTGATTTGACCGGGACAGGCAATGAGCAGTTCTTC	-	TRBD1	TRBV29-1	TRBJ2-1
CASSLESHNEQFF	TGTGCCAGCAGCTTAGAATCCCACAATGAGCAGTTCTTC	few	-	TRBV11-3	TRBJ2-1
CASSRDRGRYEQYF	TGTGCCAGCAGCCGGGACAGGGGAAGGTACGAGCAGTACTTC	-	TRBD1	TRBV7-9	TRBJ2-7